This TCR beta chain was captured by sequencing in a study of CD8 T cells in ankylosing spondylitis. Germline V lookup: CDR1 SGHVS, CDR2 FNYEAQ. V was trimmed by 0 bases and J by 5 bases, leaving 10 bases between them. The CDR3 consists of 15 residues. This clonotype has a count of ten or more. TCRdb used MiXCR to reprocess the 5' RACE reads, holding one entry per CDR3 protein. Among around 230,000 distinct CDR3 sequences listed, 8% to 9% were seen once. V usage is TRBV7-6 and J usage is TRBJ2-2; a possible D gene is TRBD2 (5 bases). This clonotype was sampled from a female donor with ankylosing spondylitis or in good health (not recorded which). The sample taken for sequencing was blood, either unsorted or a sorted T cell fraction (not recorded which). The CDR3 region is CASSLAGAETGELFF. CDR3 bases: TGTGCCAGCAGCTTAGCGGGAGCGGAGACCGGGGAGCTGTTTTTT. The full variable domain, rest sourced from reference TRBV7-6 and TRBJ2-2, is GAGVSQSPRYKVTKRGQDVALRCDPISGHVSLYWYRQALGQGPEFLTYFNYEAQQDKSGLPNDRFSAERPEGSISTLTIQRTEQRDSAMYRCASSLAGAETGELFFGEGSRLTVL.